Each of the 17 T cell receptor beta chains below was sequenced from the same sample in a study of read filtering for tumor transcriptome and immune sequencing. Molecular barcoded adaptors covering alpha/delta and beta/gamma chains were used on roughly 400 ng RNA. TCRdb re-derived calls from the reads in MiXCR, one entry per CDR3 protein. The profile covers more than 100,000 distinct CDR3 sequences, with 13% appearing a single time and approximately 8% taken by the ten largest. The sequenced sample was a population of CD138-negative cells sorted from bone marrow. All receptors derive from a donor aged 40 or over with multiple myeloma.

This clonotype was seen repeatedly, ten times or more. The genes are TRBV2 and TRBJ1-1; D gene uncertain. The CDR3 covers 11 residues. Trimming removed 6 bases at V and 10 bases at J, with 12 bases between. CDR1 SNHLY and CDR2 FYNNEI come from the germline V gene. CDR3 sequence reads: CASSVKYRAFF. Written as DNA, the CDR3 is TGTGCCAGCAGCGTAAAGTACCGAGCTTTCTTT.

This clonotype was counted at least ten times. The CDR3: CASSLGQGGLYNEQFF. In DNA form, the CDR3 reads TGTGCCAGCAGCTTGGGGCAGGGGGGACTCTACAATGAGCAGTTCTTC. This chain connects TRBV5-4 to TRBJ2-1; weak D call: TRBD1 (7 bases). The CDR3 length is 16 residues. CDR1 and CDR2 (germline): SGHNT, YYREEE (reference sequence). Trimming left V 0 bases short and J 3 bases short, with 13 bases between.

To note about this clonotype: A much larger clone lies a single base off, so this may be a read error. This rearrangement joins TRBV29-1 to TRBJ2-3; D possibly corresponds to TRBD1 (6 bases). The length of the CDR3 is 15 residues. The germline gives CDR1 SQVTM, CDR2 ANQGSEA. This CDR3 is CSVAVIGQTTDTRYF. CDR3 nucleotide sequence: TGCAGCGTTGCAGTGATAGGACAGACCACAGATACGCGGTATTTT.

On this clonotype: At one of its ends the junction is not consistent with the germline gene, which may arise from a read error. This chain uses TRBV7-6 with TRBJ2-3; TRBD2 agrees at 13 bases. The CDR3 is made up of 16 amino acids. Germline loops: CDR1 SGHVS, CDR2 FNYEAQ. The CDR3 nucleotides are TGTGCCAGCAGCTGGACTAGCGGGAGAACCACAGATACGCTGTATTTT. This codes for CASSWTSGRTTDTLYF.

This clonotype has more than one count but fewer than ten. The chain carries TRBV29-1 and TRBJ2-1; either TRBD1 or TRBD2 may fit D (5 bases each). The length of the CDR3 is 13 residues. Trimming stripped 5 bases from V and 5 bases from J, with 13 bases between. Germline V gene data show CDR1 as SQVTM and CDR2 as ANQGSEA. CDR3 DNA sequence: TGCAGCGTTATCACGGGGCTACACAATGAGCAGTTCTTC. It translates to CSVITGLHNEQFF.

This clonotype came up many times. The rearrangement uses TRBV7-2 and TRBJ2-1, with 8 bases lining up with TRBD2. The CDR3 covers 15 residues. V was clipped by 3 bases and J by 6 bases; unmatched bases: 7. The germline V gene encodes CDR1 SGHTA and CDR2 FQGNSA. DNA of the CDR3: TGTGCCAGCAGCTTGCGTCTAGCGGGCTTCAATGAGCAGTTCTTC. This codes for CASSLRLAGFNEQFF.

This clonotype was counted ten times or more. The chain uses TRBV14 and TRBJ2-2, with TRBD2 as a possible D gene (5 bases). The V and J ends lost 1 base and 4 bases respectively, with 7 bases between them. Germline CDR1 SGHDN, CDR2 FVKESK. The CDR3 runs 14 residues. The CDR3 region is CASSQGTATGELFF. CDR3 sequence (DNA): TGTGCCAGCAGCCAAGGGACTGCCACCGGGGAGCTGTTTTTT.

As to this clonotype: This could be a read error, since a much larger clone is one nucleotide away. The chain uses TRBV20-1 and TRBJ2-2; D call uncertain. Trimming removed 0 bases at V and 9 bases at J, with 8 bases between. The CDR3 length is 12 residues. Germline V lookup: CDR1 DFQATT, CDR2 SNEGSKA (reference sequence). Here the CDR3 reads CSAREGPRELFF. In DNA, the CDR3 is TGCAGTGCTAGAGAGGGTCCCAGGGAGCTGTTTTTT.

This clonotype was observed a few times. The chain uses TRBV29-1 and TRBJ1-2; 7 positions match TRBD1. V shed 5 bases and J 3 bases; nucleotides not matched to a gene: 6. CDR1 SQVTM and CDR2 ANQGSEA come from the germline V gene. This CDR3 comprises 13 residues. The CDR3 nucleotides read TGCAGCGTTTCTGACAGGGTATACTATGGCTACACCTTC. This codes for CSVSDRVYYGYTF.

This clonotype was seen ten or more times. The V call is TRBV27, the J call TRBJ2-1, with TRBD2 matching 10 bases. The CDR3 is 15 amino acids. The germline V gene has CDR1 MNHEY and CDR2 SMNVEV (reference sequence). The J segment lost 2 bases and the V segment lost 4 bases, leaving 2 bases of the junction unmatched. The CDR3 protein is CASSSSGSPYNEQFF. CDR3 in DNA: TGTGCCAGCAGTTCTAGCGGGAGCCCCTACAATGAGCAGTTCTTC.

This clonotype was detected ten times or more. The chain recombines TRBV7-9 with TRBJ2-1; D might be TRBD1 (6 bases). Germline lookup yields CDR1 SEHNR and CDR2 FQNEAQ (reference sequence). V was clipped by 0 bases and J by 4 bases, with 10 bases between them. The CDR3 has 15 amino acids. This CDR3 is CASSLAGTPYNEQFF. CDR3 sequence (DNA): TGTGCCAGCAGCTTAGCGGGGACACCTTACAATGAGCAGTTCTTC.

This clonotype was detected ten times or more. The CDR3 DNA follows: TGTGCCAGCAGTTTGCACAGCCAAGAGACCCAGTACTTC. The encoded protein is CASSLHSQETQYF. V and J are TRBV28 and TRBJ2-5; the D is unclear. The germline CDR1 and CDR2 sequences are MDHEN and SYDVKM. CDR3 size: 13 residues. V shed 3 bases and J shed 1 base, with 6 bases lying between them.

There are many counts of this clonotype. The CDR3: CASSPGNRDDQPQHF. The CDR3 DNA is TGCGCCAGCAGCCCTGGGAACAGGGATGATCAGCCCCAGCATTTT. The gene calls are TRBV5-1 and TRBJ1-5; possibly TRBD1 for D (6 bases). The CDR3 contains 15 residues. The V gene's germline CDR1 is SGHRS and CDR2 YFSETQ. The V and J ends lost 4 bases and 5 bases respectively, with 16 bases between them.

The sample holds a few counts of this clonotype. Only one base separates this from a far larger clonotype, so it likely reflects a read error. The chain has TRBV12-3 or TRBV12-4 and TRBJ2-1; D is unclear. This CDR3 contains 14 residues. Written as DNA, the CDR3 is TGTGCCAGCAGTTTAGCGCCTGGGTACAATGGGCAGTTCTTC. This codes for CASSLAPGYNGQFF.

In its sample, this clonotype was seen many times. This chain uses TRBV29-1 with TRBJ2-6; maybe TRBD2 (5 bases). There are 17 residues in the CDR3. Trimming shortened V by 7 bases and J by 0 bases, and 19 bases separated the two germline ends. Germline values: CDR1 SQVTM, CDR2 ANQGSEA. CDR3 nucleotides: TGCAGCGCTCGGGATTCTGATTCCTCCTCTGGGGCCAACGTCCTGACTTTC. It encodes CSARDSDSSSGANVLTF.

Ten or more counts support this clonotype. V usage is TRBV12-5 and J usage is TRBJ2-1, with 7 bases identical to TRBD2. Trimming removed 1 base from V and 0 bases from J; junction bases left unmatched: 0. Germline lookup yields CDR1 LGHNT and CDR2 FRNRAP. This CDR3 is 15 amino acids long. CDR3 amino acids: CASGLGGSSYNEQFF. CDR3 sequence (DNA): TGTGCTAGTGGTTTGGGCGGGAGCTCCTACAATGAGCAGTTCTTC. Full variable domain (rest looked up from reference TRBV12-5 and TRBJ2-1): DARVTQTPRHKVTEMGQEVTMRCQPILGHNTVFWYRQTMMQGLELLAYFRNRAPLDDSGMPKDRFSAEMPDATLATLKIQPSEPRDSAVYFCASGLGGSSYNEQFFGPGTRLTVL.

The rearrangement links TRBV3-1 to TRBJ2-1; 7 bases are a match to TRBD2. Germline V gene sequence: CDR1 LGHDT, CDR2 YNNKEL (reference sequence). This CDR3 has 17 amino acids. Germline trimming cut 5 bases from V and 0 bases from J; bases unmatched to any gene: 10. CDR3 sequence: CASSSRGGSLSYNEQFF. The CDR3 DNA follows: TGTGCCAGCAGCTCCCGGGGCGGGAGCCTCTCCTACAATGAGCAGTTCTTC.